These T cell receptor beta chains were read from a single sample in a study of tumor-infiltrating lymphocytes in primary liver carcinoma. TCRdb re-analysed the multiplex PCR reads in MiXCR, keeping a single row per CDR3 protein. Of about 99,000 distinct CDR3 sequences listed, almost 70% were seen once; the top ten hold about 9.2%. Sequencing was carried out using liver tumor tissue from sampling region 5. These receptors originate from a woman aged 55-75 years with primary liver carcinoma and hepatitis B virus infection. Each CDR3 is given with its conserved first and last residue. Each record gives: D gene, clone size, J gene, V gene, CDR3 protein, CDR3 DNA. The D gene is left open where the match is weak. Expanded clones get a size class; other rows say once, few or many, or leave the size out.

d_gene: -; abundance: once; j_gene: TRBJ2-7; v_gene: TRBV14; CDR3aa: CASSPHRTYEQCF; CDR3nt: TGTGCCAGCAGCCCTCACAGAACCTACGAGCAGTGCTTC
d_gene: -; abundance: -; j_gene: TRBJ2-3; v_gene: TRBV28; CDR3aa: CASSLSGDTITDMQYF; CDR3nt: TGTGCCAGCAGTTTGTCTGGAGACACTATCACAGATATGCAGTATTTT
d_gene: TRBD2; abundance: -; j_gene: TRBJ2-1; v_gene: TRBV6-5; CDR3aa: CASRVGGGRGGRDEQFF; CDR3nt: TGTGCCAGCAGAGTCGGGGGGGGCAGAGGAGGTAGGGATGAGCAGTTCTTC
d_gene: -; abundance: -; j_gene: TRBJ2-5; v_gene: TRBV7-8; CDR3aa: CASSLRLEWEPQYF; CDR3nt: TGTGCCAGCAGTCTCCGACTCGAGTGGGAGCCCCAGTACTTT
d_gene: -; abundance: -; j_gene: TRBJ2-3; v_gene: TRBV12-3/TRBV12-4; CDR3aa: CASSFHVSSTDTLYF; CDR3nt: TGTGCCAGCAGTTTTCATGTTTCTAGCACGGATACGCTGTATTTT
d_gene: TRBD1; abundance: -; j_gene: TRBJ2-7; v_gene: TRBV7-3; CDR3aa: CASSKDRVGEQYF; CDR3nt: TGTGCCAGCAGTAAAGACAGGGTTGGAGAGCAGTACTTC
d_gene: -; abundance: -; j_gene: TRBJ1-1; v_gene: TRBV28; CDR3aa: CANSLGDKSNAFF; CDR3nt: TGTGCCAACAGTTTGGGGGACAAATCTAATGCTTTCTTT
d_gene: -; abundance: few; j_gene: TRBJ1-1; v_gene: TRBV18; CDR3aa: CASSPTTGSNTEAFF; CDR3nt: TGTGCCAGCTCACCAACGACAGGCTCAAACACTGAAGCTTTCTTT
d_gene: -; abundance: -; j_gene: TRBJ2-3; v_gene: TRBV18; CDR3aa: CASSPRQGGSDTQYF; CDR3nt: TGTGCCAGCTCACCGCGGCAGGGAGGATCAGATACGCAGTATTTT
d_gene: -; abundance: -; j_gene: TRBJ1-6; v_gene: TRBV20-1; CDR3aa: CSASRDSPLHF; CDR3nt: TGCAGTGCTAGTCGGGATTCACCCCTCCACTTT
d_gene: -; abundance: -; j_gene: TRBJ2-7; v_gene: TRBV29-1; CDR3aa: CSVEDRESCEQYF; CDR3nt: TGCAGCGTTGAAGACAGGGAGTCCTGCGAACAGTACTTC
d_gene: -; abundance: -; j_gene: TRBJ2-4; v_gene: TRBV28; CDR3aa: CASIGGLAKDIQYF; CDR3nt: TGTGCCAGCATCGGGGGTCTAGCCAAAGACATTCAGTACTTC
d_gene: TRBD2; abundance: many; j_gene: TRBJ2-1; v_gene: TRBV5-1; CDR3aa: CASSLALAGGPNGEQFF; CDR3nt: TGCGCCAGCAGCTTGGCGCTAGCGGGGGGCCCAAACGGTGAGCAGTTCTTC
d_gene: -; abundance: -; j_gene: TRBJ1-4; v_gene: TRBV6-1; CDR3aa: CASINYHGMFF; CDR3nt: TGTGCCAGCATTAACTACCATGGCATGTTTTTT
d_gene: -; abundance: many; j_gene: TRBJ1-1; v_gene: TRBV10-1; CDR3aa: CASSDPETEAFF; CDR3nt: TGCGCCAGCAGTGACCCCGAGACTGAAGCTTTCTTT
d_gene: -; abundance: many; j_gene: TRBJ2-1; v_gene: TRBV29-1; CDR3aa: CSVSIDEQFF; CDR3nt: TGCAGCGTTTCTATCGATGAGCAGTTCTTC
d_gene: -; abundance: -; j_gene: TRBJ2-2; v_gene: TRBV5-5; CDR3aa: CASSMFMQGTGELFF; CDR3nt: TGTGCCAGCAGCATGTTTATGCAGGGTACCGGGGAGCTATTTTTT
d_gene: TRBD1; abundance: -; j_gene: TRBJ1-5; v_gene: TRBV4-1; CDR3aa: CTSSQVDRADQPQNF; CDR3nt: TGCACCAGCAGCCAGGTGGACAGGGCGGATCAGCCCCAGAATTTT
d_gene: -; abundance: once; j_gene: TRBJ2-5; v_gene: TRBV12-3/TRBV12-4; CDR3aa: CTSSLQETQYF; CDR3nt: TGTACCAGCAGTTTACAGGAGACCCAGTACTTC
d_gene: TRBD1; abundance: once; j_gene: TRBJ2-7; v_gene: TRBV4-1; CDR3aa: CVSSQSVGQGARDQYF; CDR3nt: TGCGTCAGCAGCCAATCTGTTGGACAGGGGGCGCGGGACCAGTACTTC
d_gene: -; abundance: -; j_gene: TRBJ2-3; v_gene: TRBV29-1; CDR3aa: CSSSTGGTDTQYF; CDR3nt: TGCAGCTCCTCGACTGGCGGCACAGATACGCAGTATTTT
d_gene: TRBD2; abundance: -; j_gene: TRBJ2-3; v_gene: TRBV10-3; CDR3aa: CAIKMTSGGTDTQYF; CDR3nt: TGTGCCATCAAGATGACTAGCGGGGGTACAGATACGCAGTATTTT
d_gene: TRBD2; abundance: -; j_gene: TRBJ2-4; v_gene: TRBV6-2/TRBV6-3; CDR3aa: CASTGSGLAKNTQYF; CDR3nt: TGTGCCAGCACTGGTTCGGGACTAGCCAAAAACACTCAGTACTTC
d_gene: TRBD2; abundance: many; j_gene: TRBJ2-1; v_gene: TRBV5-6; CDR3aa: CASSGMTSGRSHEQFF; CDR3nt: TGTGCCAGCAGCGGCATGACTAGCGGGAGGTCCCATGAGCAGTTCTTC
d_gene: -; abundance: -; j_gene: TRBJ2-3; v_gene: TRBV11-2; CDR3aa: CTSSLDRGDMQYF; CDR3nt: TGTACCAGCAGCCTAGATCGAGGAGATATGCAGTATTTT
d_gene: TRBD1; abundance: many; j_gene: TRBJ2-3; v_gene: TRBV29-1; CDR3aa: CSAMTGVSGTDTQYF; CDR3nt: TGCAGCGCTATGACAGGGGTCAGCGGCACAGATACGCAGTATTTT
d_gene: TRBD1; abundance: -; j_gene: TRBJ2-3; v_gene: TRBV11-2; CDR3aa: CASSSTRLQGSDPQYF; CDR3nt: TGTGCCAGCAGTTCAACCCGGTTACAGGGGTCAGATCCGCAGTATTTT
d_gene: TRBD2; abundance: once; j_gene: TRBJ2-2; v_gene: TRBV11-3; CDR3aa: CVSSLRTSGSNTGELFF; CDR3nt: TGTGTCAGCAGCCTCCGGACTAGCGGGTCGAACACCGGGGAGCTATTTTTT
d_gene: -; abundance: once; j_gene: TRBJ1-4; v_gene: TRBV11-3; CDR3aa: CASTLSGVPNEKLFF; CDR3nt: TGTGCCAGCACCTTATCGGGGGTCCCAAATGAAAAACTGTTTTTT
d_gene: TRBD1; abundance: -; j_gene: TRBJ2-7; v_gene: TRBV29-1; CDR3aa: CSDEGQEYPYEQYF; CDR3nt: TGCAGCGACGAGGGACAGGAGTATCCCTATGAGCAGTACTTC
d_gene: TRBD2; abundance: -; j_gene: TRBJ2-1; v_gene: TRBV29-1; CDR3aa: CTVWAGGEQFF; CDR3nt: TGCACTGTGTGGGCGGGAGGGGAGCAGTTCTTC
d_gene: -; abundance: -; j_gene: TRBJ1-2; v_gene: TRBV4-2; CDR3aa: CVSSLDDYGYTF; CDR3nt: TGTGTCAGCAGCCTCGATGACTATGGCTACACCTTC
d_gene: -; abundance: -; j_gene: TRBJ1-5; v_gene: TRBV7-8; CDR3aa: CTSSSLAGTSHQPQHF; CDR3nt: TGTACCAGCAGCTCGTTGGCGGGGACGAGCCATCAGCCCCAGCATTTT
d_gene: -; abundance: -; j_gene: TRBJ2-7; v_gene: TRBV12-3/TRBV12-4; CDR3aa: CVSIPGTEQYF; CDR3nt: TGTGTCAGCATCCCAGGTACCGAGCAGTACTTC
d_gene: -; abundance: -; j_gene: TRBJ2-7; v_gene: TRBV11-2; CDR3aa: CVSSHGATSNEQYF; CDR3nt: TGTGTCAGCAGCCACGGGGCTACCTCCAACGAGCAGTACTTC
d_gene: TRBD2; abundance: -; j_gene: TRBJ2-5; v_gene: TRBV29-1; CDR3aa: CSIDYPSGSETQYF; CDR3nt: TGCAGCATTGATTATCCTAGCGGGAGTGAAACACAGTACTTC
d_gene: TRBD1; abundance: -; j_gene: TRBJ1-1; v_gene: TRBV9; CDR3aa: CASSAGQDTWNTETFF; CDR3nt: TGTGCCAGCAGCGCGGGACAGGACACTTGGAACACTGAAACTTTCTTT
d_gene: -; abundance: many; j_gene: TRBJ1-2; v_gene: TRBV14; CDR3aa: CASSQGQAGGYTF; CDR3nt: TGTGCCAGCAGCCAGGGCCAGGCCGGGGGCTACACCTTC
d_gene: TRBD2; abundance: -; j_gene: TRBJ2-7; v_gene: TRBV6-2/TRBV6-3; CDR3aa: CASIKASGRSCEQHF; CDR3nt: TGTGCCAGCATCAAGGCTAGCGGGAGGTCGTGCGAGCAGCACTTC
d_gene: -; abundance: -; j_gene: TRBJ2-3; v_gene: TRBV11-2; CDR3aa: CASSPRGDSREDTQYF; CDR3nt: TGTGCCAGCAGCCCCCGAGGGGACTCACGGGAAGATACGCAATATTTT
d_gene: -; abundance: once; j_gene: TRBJ2-3; v_gene: TRBV12-5; CDR3aa: CASGLVGPEQNTQYF; CDR3nt: TGTGCTAGTGGATTGGTAGGACCAGAGCAAAATACGCAGTATTTT
d_gene: TRBD1; abundance: -; j_gene: TRBJ2-6; v_gene: TRBV12-3/TRBV12-4; CDR3aa: CASSPVQGISGANVLTF; CDR3nt: TGTGCTAGCAGCCCGGTACAGGGGATCTCTGGGGCCAACGTCCTGACTTTC
d_gene: TRBD2; abundance: -; j_gene: TRBJ2-5; v_gene: TRBV28; CDR3aa: CASSSRPGTNRETQYF; CDR3nt: TGTGCCAGCAGTTCCCGCCCCGGGACTAACCGAGAGACCCAGTACTTC
d_gene: TRBD1; abundance: -; j_gene: TRBJ2-3; v_gene: TRBV28; CDR3aa: CANSLGLGTGDRVQYF; CDR3nt: TGTGCCAACAGTTTGGGTCTCGGGACAGGGGACCGGGTGCAGTATTTT
d_gene: -; abundance: -; j_gene: TRBJ2-7; v_gene: TRBV6-2/TRBV6-3; CDR3aa: CANSKPERGTRAF; CDR3nt: TGTGCCAACAGTAAACCCGAACGGGGGACACGGGCCTTC
d_gene: -; abundance: -; j_gene: TRBJ1-1; v_gene: TRBV6-5; CDR3aa: CTNTIRPGHPNTEVFF; CDR3nt: TGTACCAACACTATAAGACCGGGACATCCGAACACTGAAGTTTTCTTT
d_gene: TRBD2; abundance: -; j_gene: TRBJ2-3; v_gene: TRBV6-2/TRBV6-3; CDR3aa: CASRNPSGWLWSSIDTQYF; CDR3nt: TGTGCCAGCAGAAATCCTAGCGGATGGCTTTGGTCTAGCATAGATACGCAGTATTTT
d_gene: TRBD2; abundance: -; j_gene: TRBJ2-1; v_gene: TRBV20-1; CDR3aa: CSAESASGRYTYDEQFF; CDR3nt: TGCAGTGCCGAGTCCGCTAGCGGGAGGTACACCTACGATGAGCAGTTCTTC
d_gene: TRBD2; abundance: -; j_gene: TRBJ2-1; v_gene: TRBV5-1; CDR3aa: CASSLEASGRALYNEQFF; CDR3nt: TGCGCCAGCAGCTTGGAGGCTAGCGGGAGGGCCCTATACAATGAGCAGTTCTTC
d_gene: TRBD1; abundance: -; j_gene: TRBJ1-4; v_gene: TRBV28; CDR3aa: CVSSPLDRGLDEKLLF; CDR3nt: TGTGTCAGCAGTCCCTTGGACAGGGGGCTGGATGAAAAACTGCTTTTT